This T cell receptor beta chain was recovered during a study of cytomegalovirus exposure and HLA in healthy donors. The CDR3 spans 15 residues. With 7 bases removed from V and 10 bases from J, the gap between germline ends came to 20 bases. Germline assignment: CDR1 LNHDA and CDR2 SQIVND (reference sequence). PCR used 60 Vbeta primers and 13 Jbeta primers. Profiling relied on immunoSEQ multiplex PCR, and the TCRdb table lists in-frame clones only, not all of them. There are about 190,000 clones in the sample; around 79% occur only once, and about 1.4% lies in the top ten. The chain links TRBV19 to TRBJ1-6; no clear D. The sequenced sample was PBMCs. The TCR originated in a woman in her fifties or sixties in good health and CMV-seronegative. The CDR3, as DNA: TGTGCCAGTACCCCCGCAAGGGCCTCGGGGTCACCCCTCCACTTT. This sequence encodes CASTPARASGSPLHF.